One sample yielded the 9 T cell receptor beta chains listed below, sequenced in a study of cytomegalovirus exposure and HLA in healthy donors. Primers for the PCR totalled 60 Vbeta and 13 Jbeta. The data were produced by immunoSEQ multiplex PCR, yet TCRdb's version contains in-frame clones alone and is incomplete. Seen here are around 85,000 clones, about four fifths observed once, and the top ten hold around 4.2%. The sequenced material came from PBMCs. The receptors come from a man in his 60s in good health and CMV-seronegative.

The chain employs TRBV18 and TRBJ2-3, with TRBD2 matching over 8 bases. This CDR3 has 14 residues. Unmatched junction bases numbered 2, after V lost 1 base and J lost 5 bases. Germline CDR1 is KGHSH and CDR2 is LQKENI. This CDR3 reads CASSPLSGEDTQYF. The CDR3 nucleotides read TGTGCCAGCTCACCACTTAGCGGGGAAGATACGCAGTATTTT.

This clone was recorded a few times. The chain's CDR3 is CASSRSSGGGGTEAFF. CDR3 in DNA: TGCGCCAGCAGCCGCAGCTCCGGGGGAGGAGGCACTGAAGCTTTCTTT. The chain uses TRBV4-1 and TRBJ1-1; D is possibly TRBD1 (5 bases). V was trimmed by 4 bases and J by 4 bases, leaving 19 bases between them. The length of the CDR3 is 16 residues. Germline V gene lookup returns CDR1 MGHRA and CDR2 YSYEKL.

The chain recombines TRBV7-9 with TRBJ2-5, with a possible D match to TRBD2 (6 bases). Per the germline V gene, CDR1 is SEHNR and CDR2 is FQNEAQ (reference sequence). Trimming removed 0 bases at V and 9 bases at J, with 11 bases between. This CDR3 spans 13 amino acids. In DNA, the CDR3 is TGTGCCAGCAGCTTAGCAAGGACGGGGGCCCAGTACTTC. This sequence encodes CASSLARTGAQYF. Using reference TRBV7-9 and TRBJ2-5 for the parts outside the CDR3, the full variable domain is DTGVSQNPRHKITKRGQNVTFRCDPISEHNRLYWYRQTLGQGPEFLTYFQNEAQLEKSRLLSDRFSAERPKGSFSTLEIQRTEQGDSAMYLCASSLARTGAQYFGPGTRLLVL.

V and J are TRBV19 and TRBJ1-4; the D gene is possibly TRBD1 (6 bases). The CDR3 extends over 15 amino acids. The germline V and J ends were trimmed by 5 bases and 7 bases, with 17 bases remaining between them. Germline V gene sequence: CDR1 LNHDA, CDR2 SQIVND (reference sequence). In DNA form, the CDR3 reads TGTGCCAGTAGTTCGCCAGGGGTGCGTAGTGAAAAACTGTTTTTT. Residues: CASSSPGVRSEKLFF.

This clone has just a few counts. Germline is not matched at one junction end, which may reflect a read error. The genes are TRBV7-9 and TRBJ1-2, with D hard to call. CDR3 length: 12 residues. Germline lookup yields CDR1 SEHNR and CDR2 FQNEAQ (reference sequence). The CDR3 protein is CSSSPSAGGYTF. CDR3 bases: TGTTCCAGCAGCCCTAGCGCGGGGGGCTACACCTTC.

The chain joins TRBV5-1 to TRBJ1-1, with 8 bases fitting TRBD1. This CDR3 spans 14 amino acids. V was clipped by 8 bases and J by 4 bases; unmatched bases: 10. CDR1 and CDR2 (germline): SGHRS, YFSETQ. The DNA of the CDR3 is TGCGCCAGTCATTTGGGACAGGTGGCCACTGAAGCTTTCTTT. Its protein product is CASHLGQVATEAFF.

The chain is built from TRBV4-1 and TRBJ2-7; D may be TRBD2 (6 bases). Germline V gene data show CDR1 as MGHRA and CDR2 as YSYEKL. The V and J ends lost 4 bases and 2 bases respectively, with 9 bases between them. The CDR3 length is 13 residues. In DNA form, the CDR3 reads TGCGCCAGCAGCCGCGGGGAGGCCTACGAGCAGTACTTC. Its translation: CASSRGEAYEQYF.

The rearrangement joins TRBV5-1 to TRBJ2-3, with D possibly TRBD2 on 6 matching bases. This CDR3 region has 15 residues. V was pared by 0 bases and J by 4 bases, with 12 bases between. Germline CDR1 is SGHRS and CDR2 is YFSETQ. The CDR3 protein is CASSLAGGVADTQYF. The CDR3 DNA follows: TGCGCCAGCAGCTTGGCTGGCGGGGTCGCAGATACGCAGTATTTT. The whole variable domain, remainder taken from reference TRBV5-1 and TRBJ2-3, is KAGVTQTPRYLIKTRGQQVTLSCSPISGHRSVSWYQQTPGQGLQFLFEYFSETQRNKGNFPGRFSGRQFSNSRSEMNVSTLELGDSALYLCASSLAGGVADTQYFGPGTRLTVL.

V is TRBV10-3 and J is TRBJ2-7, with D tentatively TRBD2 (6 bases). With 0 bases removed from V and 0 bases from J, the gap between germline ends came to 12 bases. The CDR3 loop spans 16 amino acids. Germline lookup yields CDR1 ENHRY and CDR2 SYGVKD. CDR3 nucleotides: TGTGCCATCAGTGAGTCGGAGGGCCCTATCTCCTACGAGCAGTACTTC. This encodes CAISESEGPISYEQYF.